The source of this T cell receptor beta chain is a study of cytomegalovirus exposure and HLA in healthy donors. Vbeta (60) and Jbeta (13) primers were used in the PCR. Repertoires were generated with immunoSEQ multiplex PCR, while TCRdb's copy carries only in-frame clones and drops some. The sample records some 92,000 clones, 79% being singletons. General study points: Cytomegalovirus status, reportedly, was diagnosed with high specificity and sensitivity by the classifier.

In regard to this clone: Its target is unknown.

CDR3 size: 15 residues. Germline loops: CDR1 SGHRS, CDR2 YFSETQ. With 5 bases removed from V and 5 bases from J, the gap between germline ends came to 16 bases. The V and J genes are TRBV5-1 and TRBJ1-4, with D tentatively TRBD1 (6 bases). The sequence derives from a man aged 25 to 40 in good health and CMV-seronegative. Sample: PBMCs. CDR3 coding DNA: TGCGCCAGCAGGGTGACAGGAGCCATCAATGAAAAACTGTTTTTT. Translation: CASRVTGAINEKLFF.